This T cell receptor (beta chain) is from a study of identifying expanded T cells in peripheral blood. Germline values: CDR1 SQVTM, CDR2 ANQGSEA. Trimming took 1 base from V and 2 from J; bases not matched to a gene: 7. The CDR3 is made up of 16 amino acids. Only in-frame clones appear in the TCRdb table, and some are missing; sequencing was by immunoSEQ multiplex PCR. The sample records 55,000 to 75,000 clones, more than 75% being singletons. Sequencing was performed on blood. V gene TRBV29-1 combines with J gene TRBJ2-7, with 11 bases lining up with TRBD1. This clonotype was obtained from a person aged 18 to 75 in good health. The CDR3: CSVEVSGDRGTYEQYF. CDR3 in DNA: TGCAGCGTTGAAGTCTCCGGGGACAGGGGGACCTACGAGCAGTACTTC.